A single sample gave rise to the 22 T cell receptor beta chains below, sequenced in a study of T cells expressing NK-cell markers. TCRdb re-called the 5' RACE reads; one entry per CDR3 protein, DNA not given. In all, the sample yields almost 450,000 distinct CDR3 sequences. Input material: blood T cells: a sorted CD56 or NKG2C T cell subset, CD4+ or CD8+ T cells, or bulk PBMC T cells (not recorded which). The receptors derive from a woman between 18 and 70 years old in good health.

The chain recombines TRBV20-1 with TRBJ2-3; there is no DNA to check the TCRdb D call of TRBD1. Germline V gene lookup returns CDR1 DFQATT and CDR2 SNEGSKA (reference sequence). The CDR3 extends over 14 amino acids. The CDR3 protein is CSASGAAVHDTQYF.

This chain connects TRBV4-1 to TRBJ1-2. The CDR3 length is 15 residues. The germline gives CDR1 MGHRA, CDR2 YSYEKL. CDR3 sequence: CASSYKTYGNYGYTF.

V usage is TRBV6-1 and J usage is TRBJ2-3; TCRdb's D gene call, TRBD1, goes unchecked for lack of DNA. Germline CDR1 reads MNHNS; CDR2 reads SASEGT. The CDR3 loop spans 16 amino acids. CDR3 residues: CASSPARERGGDTQYF.

The chain carries TRBV7-2 and TRBJ2-5; TCRdb reports TRBD2, a call that lacks DNA to check it against. The CDR3 has 17 amino acids. The germline CDR1 and CDR2 sequences are SGHTA and FQGNSA. The CDR3 here is CASSSSVGSGGQETQYF.

V usage is TRBV20-1 and J usage is TRBJ2-3. Per germline, CDR1 DFQATT and CDR2 SNEGSKA (reference sequence). The CDR3 runs 12 residues. The CDR3: CSASMVTDTQYF.

The V and J genes are TRBV7-9 and TRBJ2-1. This CDR3 spans 12 amino acids. CDR1 is SEHNR, CDR2 FQNEAQ, per germline (reference sequence). The CDR3 region is CASKDGLNEQFF. Combining the CDR3 with reference TRBV7-9 and TRBJ2-1 gives the whole variable domain DTGVSQNPRHKITKRGQNVTFRCDPISEHNRLYWYRQTLGQGPEFLTYFQNEAQLEKSRLLSDRFSAERPKGSFSTLEIQRTEQGDSAMYLCASKDGLNEQFFGPGTRLTVL.

J is TRBJ2-1 and V is TRBV6-2 or TRBV6-3; the TCRdb call, TRBD2, lacks DNA for checking. CDR1 MNHEY and CDR2 SVGEGT come from the germline V gene. CDR3 length equals 18 residues. The CDR3 sequence is CASSYSRPLAGGFNEQFF.

The rearrangement links TRBV29-1 to TRBJ2-3; TCRdb proposes TRBD2, but this gene call is untestable without DNA. This CDR3 spans 15 amino acids. From germline, CDR1 is SQVTM and CDR2 ANQGSEA. CDR3 amino acids: CSSAGEETSTDTQYF.

The V gene is TRBV7-3, the J gene TRBJ2-2; TCRdb outputs TRBD2, but without DNA this stays unchecked. The CDR3 extends over 17 amino acids. Germline V lookup: CDR1 SGHTA, CDR2 FQGTGA. The CDR3 spells CASSLSSARRGTGELFF.

V gene TRBV4-3 combines with J gene TRBJ2-3; absent DNA, TCRdb's TRBD2 call cannot be checked. The germline CDR1 and CDR2 sequences are LGHNA and YSLEER. The CDR3 is made up of 15 amino acids. CDR3 amino acids: CASSQAGGYTDTQYF.

The V call is TRBV29-1, the J call TRBJ1-4. In germline, CDR1 is SQVTM, CDR2 ANQGSEA. This CDR3 spans 12 amino acids. CDR3 in amino acids: CSVGTANEKLFF.

The chain uses TRBV9 and TRBJ2-3. In germline, CDR1 is SGDLS, CDR2 YYNGEE. CDR3 length: 17 amino acids. The chain's CDR3 is CASSVERGSRSTDTQYF.

The chain has TRBV28 and TRBJ1-2; checking the TCRdb D call of TRBD1 is not possible without DNA. Germline-derived CDR1 and CDR2 are MDHEN and SYDVKM. The CDR3 loop spans 13 amino acids. This CDR3 reads CASSPQGFYGYTF.

The chain is built from TRBV3-1 and TRBJ2-3; TCRdb reports TRBD1, a call that lacks DNA to check it against. CDR3 length: 13 amino acids. Germline V lookup: CDR1 LGHDT, CDR2 YNNKEL (reference sequence). CDR3 sequence reads: CASTRQGTDTQYF.

The chain is built from TRBV7-9 and TRBJ2-1. CDR1 SEHNR and CDR2 FQNEAQ come from the germline V gene (reference sequence). This CDR3 comprises 11 residues. The CDR3 here is CASSLIREQFF.

V is TRBV7-2 and J is TRBJ2-5. Germline V lookup: CDR1 SGHTA, CDR2 FQGNSA. CDR3 length equals 12 residues. CDR3 region: CASSHTGETQYF.

This rearrangement joins TRBV28 to TRBJ1-1. Germline CDR1 MDHEN, CDR2 SYDVKM. The CDR3 extends over 15 amino acids. This CDR3 reads CASRPSRLMNTEAFF. The variable domain in full, with the rest retrieved from reference TRBV28 and TRBJ1-1, is DVKVTQSSRYLVKRTGEKVFLECVQDMDHENMFWYRQDPGLGLRLIYFSYDVKMKEKGDIPEGYSVSREKKERFSLILESASTNQTSMYLCASRPSRLMNTEAFFGQGTRLTVV.

The chain couples TRBV15 to TRBJ1-1; lacking DNA, the TRBD1 call made by TCRdb goes unchecked. CDR3 length equals 15 residues. Germline CDR1 and CDR2: LNHNV and YYDKDF (reference sequence). The CDR3 here is CATSSKTGGNTEAFF.

The chain is built from TRBV4-2 and TRBJ2-1; no DNA is available, so the TRBD1 call from TCRdb remains unchecked. CDR3 length: 13 residues. The germline V gene encodes CDR1 LGHNA and CDR2 YNFKEQ. CDR3 loop: CASSPTGVDEQFF.

The V call is TRBV12-3 or TRBV12-4, the J call TRBJ2-3. This CDR3 is built from 14 residues. CDR3 residues: CASSLFSVADTQYF.

V usage is TRBV20-1 and J usage is TRBJ2-7; TCRdb indicates TRBD1, and absent DNA this call remains unverified. Per the germline V gene, CDR1 is DFQATT and CDR2 is SNEGSKA (reference sequence). The CDR3 runs 12 residues. CDR3: CSARGGAYEQYF.

The gene calls are TRBV7-2 and TRBJ2-2; TCRdb names TRBD1, which stays unverified in the absence of DNA. The CDR3 contains 18 residues. Germline CDR1 SGHTA, CDR2 FQGNSA. This CDR3 is CASSLAPGRRGPGGELFF.